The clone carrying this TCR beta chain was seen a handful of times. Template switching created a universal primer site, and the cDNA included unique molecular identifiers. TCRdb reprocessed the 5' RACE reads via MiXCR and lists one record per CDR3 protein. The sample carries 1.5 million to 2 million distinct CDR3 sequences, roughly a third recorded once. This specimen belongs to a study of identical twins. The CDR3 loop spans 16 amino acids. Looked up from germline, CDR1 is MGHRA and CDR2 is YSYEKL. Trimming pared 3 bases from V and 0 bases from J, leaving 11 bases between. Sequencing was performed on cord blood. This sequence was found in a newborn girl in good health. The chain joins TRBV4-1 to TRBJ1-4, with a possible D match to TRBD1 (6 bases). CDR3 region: CASSQTTGPTNEKLFF. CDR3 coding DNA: TGCGCCAGCAGCCAGACCACAGGGCCAACTAATGAAAAACTGTTTTTT.